The entry below gives a single T cell receptor (beta chain) sequence along with its context. Its specificity is not known. Investigators prepared the TCR beta libraries by applying iRepertoire HTBI primers and Arm-PCR of CDR3 regions. Via MiXCR, TCRdb re-called the multiplex PCR reads, giving one row per CDR3 protein. The sample holds about 450,000 distinct CDR3 sequences; around 24% are singletons and the top ten take about 27%. The time point was: persistent/refractory GD, antithyroid drugs over 5 years with positive TRAb. The authors made the TCR library using RNA they extracted from PBMCs. This sample stems from a study of regulatory T cells in long-lasting Graves disease. Findings and caveats of the study: A limited number of samples was an acknowledged limitation. The study found TRBV28, TRBJ1-2 and TRBJ2-5 favored in persistent disease.

The V end was cut by 3 bases, the J end by 7 bases, with 10 bases between. Germline lookup yields CDR1 LNHDA and CDR2 SQIVND (reference sequence). The CDR3 extends over 13 amino acids. V and J are TRBV19 and TRBJ1-5; possibly TRBD1 for D (5 bases). The sample in question was peripheral blood mononuclear cells (PBMCs), obtained when the disease was refractory, from a patient treated with antithyroid drugs. The TCR comes from a female donor with Graves disease. The CDR3 DNA sequence: TGTGCCAGTAGTATGGGTTGGGGGCAGCCCCAGCATTTT. It is translated as CASSMGWGQPQHF.